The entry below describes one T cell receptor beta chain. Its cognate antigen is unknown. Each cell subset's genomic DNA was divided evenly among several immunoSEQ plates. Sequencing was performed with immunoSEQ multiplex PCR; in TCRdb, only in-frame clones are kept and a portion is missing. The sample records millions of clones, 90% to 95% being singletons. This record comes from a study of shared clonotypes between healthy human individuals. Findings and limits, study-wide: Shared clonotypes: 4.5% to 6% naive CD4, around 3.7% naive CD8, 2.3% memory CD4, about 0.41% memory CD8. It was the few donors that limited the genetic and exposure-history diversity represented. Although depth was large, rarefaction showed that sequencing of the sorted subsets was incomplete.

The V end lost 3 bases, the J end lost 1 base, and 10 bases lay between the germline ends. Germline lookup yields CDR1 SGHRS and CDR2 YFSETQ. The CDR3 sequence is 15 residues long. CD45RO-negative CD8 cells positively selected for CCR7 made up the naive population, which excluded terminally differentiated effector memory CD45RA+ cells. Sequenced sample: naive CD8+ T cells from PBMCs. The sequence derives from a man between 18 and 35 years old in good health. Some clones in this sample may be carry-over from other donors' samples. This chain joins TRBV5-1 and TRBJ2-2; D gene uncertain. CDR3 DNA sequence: TGCGCCAGCAGCTCACCGGGTCTGAACACCGGGGAGCTGTTTTTT. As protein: CASSSPGLNTGELFF. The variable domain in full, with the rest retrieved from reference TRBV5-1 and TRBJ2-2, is KAGVTQTPRYLIKTRGQQVTLSCSPISGHRSVSWYQQTPGQGLQFLFEYFSETQRNKGNFPGRFSGRQFSNSRSEMNVSTLELGDSALYLCASSSPGLNTGELFFGEGSRLTVL.